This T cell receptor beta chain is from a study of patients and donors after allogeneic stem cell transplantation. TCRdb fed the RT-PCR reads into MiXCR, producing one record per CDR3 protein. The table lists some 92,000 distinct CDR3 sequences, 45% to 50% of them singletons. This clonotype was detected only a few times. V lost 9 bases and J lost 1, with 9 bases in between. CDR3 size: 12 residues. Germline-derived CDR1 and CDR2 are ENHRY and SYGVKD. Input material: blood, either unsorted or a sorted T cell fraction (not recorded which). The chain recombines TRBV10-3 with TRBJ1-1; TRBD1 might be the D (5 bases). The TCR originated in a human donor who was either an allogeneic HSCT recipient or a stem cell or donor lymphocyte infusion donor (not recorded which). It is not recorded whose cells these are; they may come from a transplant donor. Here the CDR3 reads CAIRTGNTEAFF. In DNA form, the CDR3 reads TGTGCCATTCGCACAGGGAACACTGAAGCTTTCTTT.